The entry that follows covers one T cell receptor (beta chain) sequence. Its target is not known. TCRdb reprocessed the 5' RACE reads via MiXCR and lists one record per CDR3 protein. Here the sample spans 300,000 to 400,000 distinct CDR3 sequences, 25% to 30% being singletons. This sample was taken from a study of T-cell memory formation after mild COVID-19. The overall study: TCR clusters were mostly donor specific.

Germline CDR1 is MNHEY and CDR2 is SMNVEV (reference sequence). The trim removed 6 bases at V and 2 bases at J, leaving 4 bases unmatched. The CDR3 runs to 14 residues. Whole-study results and caveats: Clones that shrank (day 15 to 85) were balanced CD4/CD8, whereas later expanders leaned CD4+. A second wave of clones peaked on day 37, and their SARS-CoV-2 specificity went unconfirmed.

The specimen was PBMCs or a T cell subset sorted from them (not recorded which). This clonotype was sampled from an adult woman who had mild COVID-19 (a few samples of this study predate the infection). Cell type and time point are not known. The chain uses TRBV27 and TRBJ1-5; 7 nucleotides line up with TRBD1. CDR3 DNA sequence: TGTGCCAGCAGACACACAGGGGGCAATCAGCCCCAGCATTTT. Its translation: CASRHTGGNQPQHF.